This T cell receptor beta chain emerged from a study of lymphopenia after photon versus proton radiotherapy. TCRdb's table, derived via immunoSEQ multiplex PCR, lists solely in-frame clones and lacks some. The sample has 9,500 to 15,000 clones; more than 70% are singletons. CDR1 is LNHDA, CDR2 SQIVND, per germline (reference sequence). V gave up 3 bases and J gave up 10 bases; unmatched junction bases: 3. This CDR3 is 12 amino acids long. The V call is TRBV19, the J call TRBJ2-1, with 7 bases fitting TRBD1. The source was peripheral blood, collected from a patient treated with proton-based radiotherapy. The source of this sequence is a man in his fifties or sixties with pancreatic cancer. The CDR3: CASSIWTGEQFF. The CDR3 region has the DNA TGTGCCAGTAGTATTTGGACAGGCGAGCAGTTCTTC. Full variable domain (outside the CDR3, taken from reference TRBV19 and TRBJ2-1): DGGITQSPKYLFRKEGQNVTLSCEQNLNHDAMYWYRQDPGQGLRLIYYSQIVNDFQKGDIAEGYSVSREKKESFPLTVTSAQKNPTAFYLCASSIWTGEQFFGPGTRLTVL.